Following are 23 T cell receptor beta chains from one sample sequenced in a study of CD8 T cells in ankylosing spondylitis. TCRdb ran MiXCR on the 5' RACE reads and lists one entry per CDR3 protein. The sample contains 350,000 to 450,000 distinct CDR3 sequences, roughly 20% of which appear only once. Material: blood, either unsorted or a sorted T cell fraction (not recorded which). These receptors were obtained from a male donor with ankylosing spondylitis or in good health (not recorded which).

This clonotype was counted a few times. The rearrangement joins TRBV20-1 to TRBJ2-5, with D unclear. The germline CDR1 and CDR2 sequences are DFQATT and SNEGSKA (reference sequence). The ends were cut back, 6 bases at V and 0 bases at J, with 14 bases in the middle. The CDR3 runs 14 residues. The CDR3, as DNA: TGCAGTGCCCCAAGACTCTGGTACCAAGAGACCCAGTACTTC. Protein sequence: CSAPRLWYQETQYF.

Many counts were recorded for this clonotype. The rearrangement joins TRBV7-8 to TRBJ2-3; 12 nucleotides match TRBD2. Germline CDR1 reads SGHVS; CDR2 reads FQNEAQ. The CDR3 spans 17 residues. Trimming took 4 bases from V and 3 from J; bases not matched to a gene: 8. Here the CDR3 reads CASSSNPGLAGTDTQYF. The CDR3 DNA sequence: TGTGCCAGCAGCTCTAACCCCGGACTAGCGGGAACAGATACGCAGTATTTT.

This clonotype was found many times. The rearrangement joins TRBV12-3 or TRBV12-4 to TRBJ1-2; D call uncertain. CDR3 length equals 14 residues. V lost 5 bases, J lost 7 bases, and 17 bases lay in between. The CDR3 is CASSRSLGWAGYTF. DNA of the CDR3: TGTGCCAGCAGTCGATCGTTGGGGTGGGCTGGCTACACCTTC.

The J gene is TRBJ2-7, the V gene TRBV9; 13 nucleotides line up with TRBD2. CDR1 and CDR2 (germline): SGDLS, YYNGEE. CDR3 length: 18 residues. V was clipped by 0 bases and J by 0 bases; unmatched bases: 6. CDR3 residues: CASSVASTSGGPSYEQYF. CDR3 bases: TGTGCCAGCAGCGTAGCTTCGACTAGCGGGGGGCCCTCCTACGAGCAGTACTTC.

The V call is TRBV10-3, the J call TRBJ2-7; D unresolved. With 2 bases removed from V and 6 bases from J, the gap between germline ends came to 5 bases. Germline V gives CDR1 ENHRY, CDR2 SYGVKD. The CDR3 length is 11 residues. The CDR3 here is CAISEGVEQYF. CDR3 nucleotide sequence: TGTGCCATCAGTGAGGGGGTCGAGCAGTACTTC.

This chain connects TRBV18 to TRBJ2-2; D remains ambiguous. Germline V gene data show CDR1 as KGHSH and CDR2 as LQKENI. The CDR3 is 13 residues long. V lost 3 bases and J lost 2, with 4 bases in between. CDR3 sequence reads: CASSPINTGELFF. The CDR3 bases are TGTGCCAGCTCACCTATCAACACCGGGGAGCTGTTTTTT.

This clonotype was seen more than once but under ten times. The chain uses TRBV4-1 and TRBJ1-5; unclear D gene. Germline values: CDR1 MGHRA, CDR2 YSYEKL. The CDR3 is 13 amino acids. V lost 1 base and J 7 bases, leaving 8 bases between the germline ends. CDR3 sequence: CASSQGGLQPQHF. The CDR3 region has the DNA TGCGCCAGCAGCCAAGGGGGATTACAGCCCCAGCATTTT.

The sample holds a few counts of this clonotype. The chain employs TRBV7-9 and TRBJ2-1, with D possibly being TRBD1 (5 bases). CDR1 SEHNR and CDR2 FQNEAQ come from the germline V gene (reference sequence). This CDR3 has 13 residues. V was pared by 5 bases and J by 6 bases, with 11 bases between. The DNA of the CDR3 is TGTGCCAGCAGCCCTACAGGAGCCAATGAGCAGTTCTTC. It translates to CASSPTGANEQFF.

This sequence joins TRBV7-8 and TRBJ2-1; TRBD2 matches at 8 bases. From germline, CDR1 is SGHVS and CDR2 FQNEAQ. The CDR3 runs to 16 residues. The junction had 12 bases not matched to a gene; V was cut back by 7 bases and J by 4 bases. CDR3: CASTRRTTGGYNEQFF. CDR3 coding DNA: TGTGCCAGCACACGAAGGACGACGGGGGGGTACAATGAGCAGTTCTTC.

This chain uses TRBV25-1 with TRBJ2-5; 9 nucleotides match TRBD1. Germline CDR1 reads MGHDK; CDR2 reads SYGVNS. The J segment lost 5 bases and the V segment lost 6 bases, leaving 7 bases of the junction unmatched. The CDR3 is made up of 14 amino acids. CDR3 sequence: CASRSTGGQETQYF. The CDR3 region has the DNA TGTGCCAGCAGAAGTACAGGGGGCCAGGAGACCCAGTACTTC. Full variable domain (rest looked up from reference TRBV25-1 and TRBJ2-5): EADIYQTPRYLVIGTGKKITLECSQTMGHDKMYWYQQDPGMELHLIHYSYGVNSTEKGDLSSESTVSRIRTEHFPLTLESARPSHTSQYLCASRSTGGQETQYFGPGTRLLVL.

The rearrangement links TRBV28 to TRBJ2-7, with D tentatively TRBD1 (5 bases). The length of the CDR3 is 15 residues. Germline V lookup: CDR1 MDHEN, CDR2 SYDVKM. Trimming took off 5 bases at V and 0 bases at J, with 14 bases between the two ends. This CDR3 reads CASSLRQGVSYEQYF. CDR3 DNA: TGTGCCAGCAGTCTTCGACAAGGGGTCTCCTACGAGCAGTACTTC.

This clonotype has a handful of counts. The chain recombines TRBV12-3 or TRBV12-4 with TRBJ1-4; a weak D match, TRBD1 (6 bases). The CDR3 contains 13 residues. Trimming took 6 bases from V and 7 from J, leaving 12 bases between them. The CDR3 region has the DNA TGTGCCAGCAGCCTACAGGGATTTGAAAAACTGTTTTTT. This gives the protein CASSLQGFEKLFF.

This clonotype was detected a few times. The chain combines TRBV7-8 with TRBJ2-1, with 7 bases matching TRBD1. Trimming took 5 bases from V and 9 from J; bases not matched to a gene: 10. The CDR3 has 14 amino acids. CDR1 and CDR2 (germline): SGHVS, FQNEAQ. The DNA for the CDR3 is TGTGCCAGCAGCGACCGACAGGGTTCTATTGAGCAGTTCTTC. This gives the protein CASSDRQGSIEQFF. The entire variable domain, with the rest obtained from reference TRBV7-8 and TRBJ2-1, is as follows: GAGVSQSPRYKVAKRGQDVALRCDPISGHVSLFWYQQALGQGPEFLTYFQNEAQLDKSGLPSDRFFAERPEGSVSTLKIQRTQQEDSAVYLCASSDRQGSIEQFFGPGTRLTVL.

This clonotype came up a few times. The rearrangement uses TRBV12-5 and TRBJ2-2; TRBD1 aligns across 9 bases. Germline CDR1 reads LGHNT; CDR2 reads FRNRAP. V gave up 6 bases and J gave up 4 bases; unmatched junction bases: 3. The CDR3 is 14 residues long. This CDR3 reads CASGKTGGTGELFF. In DNA, the CDR3 is TGTGCTAGTGGGAAGACAGGGGGCACCGGGGAGCTGTTTTTT.

This clonotype was recorded at least ten times. The chain employs TRBV20-1 and TRBJ1-5, with D possibly being TRBD1 (5 bases). Germline CDR1 DFQATT, CDR2 SNEGSKA (reference sequence). The V end was cut by 3 bases, the J end by 6 bases, with 12 bases between. This CDR3 has 13 residues. Here the CDR3 reads CSARTALSQPQHF. For the CDR3, the DNA is TGCAGTGCTAGGACAGCCTTATCTCAGCCCCAGCATTTT.

The J gene is TRBJ2-1, the V gene TRBV29-1, with D possibly being TRBD1 or TRBD2 (5 bases each). The CDR3 runs 13 residues. CDR1 SQVTM and CDR2 ANQGSEA come from the germline V gene. V lost 8 bases and J lost 7, with 18 bases in between. CDR3 amino acids: CSFEGQGRNEQFF. DNA of the CDR3: TGCAGCTTCGAGGGGCAGGGTAGAAATGAGCAGTTCTTC.

The V call is TRBV12-3 or TRBV12-4, the J call TRBJ2-1, with 7 bases aligning to TRBD1. The CDR3 runs to 16 residues. V lost 0 bases to trimming and J lost 8 bases; unmatched junction nucleotides: 10. CDR3 bases: TGTGCCAGCAGTTTAGCGGGGACAGCATGGAGTGATGAGCAGTTCTTC. This gives the protein CASSLAGTAWSDEQFF.

The genes are TRBV7-6 and TRBJ2-7, with D perhaps assigned TRBD1 or TRBD2 (5 bases each). The CDR3 is 14 residues long. The germline V and J ends were trimmed by 1 base and 3 bases, with 10 bases remaining between them. From germline, CDR1 is SGHVS and CDR2 FNYEAQ. CDR3 DNA: TGTGCCAGCAGCTTAGATGGGACCAACTACGAGCAGTACTTC. Protein product: CASSLDGTNYEQYF.

This sequence joins TRBV6-5 and TRBJ2-5; 8 bases agree with TRBD2. This CDR3 is built from 15 residues. The germline CDR1 and CDR2 sequences are MNHEY and SVGAGI. V lost 2 bases, J lost 5 bases, and 7 bases stayed unmatched. This chain's CDR3 is CASSYGDSGDETQYF. In nucleotides, the CDR3 is TGTGCCAGCAGTTACGGTGATAGCGGGGATGAGACCCAGTACTTC.

There are a few counts of this clonotype. The chain links TRBV7-9 to TRBJ2-7; D gene ambiguous. With 5 bases removed from V and 2 bases from J, the gap between germline ends came to 4 bases. The length of the CDR3 is 11 residues. CDR1 is SEHNR, CDR2 FQNEAQ, per germline (reference sequence). The CDR3 is CASSGAYEQYF. CDR3 bases: TGTGCCAGCAGCGGCGCCTACGAGCAGTACTTC.

This clonotype was detected a few times. The chain has TRBV4-1 and TRBJ2-7, with a tentative D call TRBD1 (5 bases). The ends were cut back, 1 base at V and 5 bases at J, with 15 bases in the middle. This CDR3 is built from 15 residues. Per germline, CDR1 MGHRA and CDR2 YSYEKL. CDR3: CASSQGPRVGDEQYF. In nucleotides, the CDR3 is TGCGCCAGCAGCCAAGGGCCCAGGGTAGGCGACGAGCAGTACTTC.

The rearrangement joins TRBV11-2 to TRBJ2-1, with a possible D match to TRBD2 (7 bases). Germline V CDR1 and CDR2: SGHAT, FQNNGV. Trimming pared 4 bases from V and 7 bases from J, leaving 20 bases between. This CDR3 comprises 16 residues. CDR3 protein: CASSWWSGGGHNEQFF. CDR3 bases: TGTGCCAGCAGCTGGTGGAGTGGGGGGGGCCATAATGAGCAGTTCTTC.

The genes are TRBV20-1 and TRBJ2-4, with 7 bases matching TRBD1. V shed 1 base and J 4 bases; nucleotides not matched to a gene: 7. This CDR3 region has 15 residues. Per germline, CDR1 DFQATT and CDR2 SNEGSKA (reference sequence). The CDR3 DNA follows: TGCAGTGCTAGAGTTGAGGGACAGTTAAAAAACATTCAGTACTTC. This codes for CSARVEGQLKNIQYF.